This entry lists 24 T cell receptor beta chains sequenced from one sample in a study of cytomegalovirus exposure and HLA in healthy donors. PCR used 60 Vbeta primers and 13 Jbeta primers. Assay used: immunoSEQ multiplex PCR; TCRdb lists only in-frame clones, some missing. The table has 240,000 or so clones, 81% seen once. Sequenced material: PBMCs. The source of these receptors is a woman aged 55-69 years in good health and CMV-seropositive.

This clone has only a few counts. The chain recombines TRBV19 with TRBJ1-1; the D is unclear. The V and J ends lost 5 bases and 2 bases respectively, with 12 bases between them. The CDR3 consists of 14 residues. CDR1 is LNHDA and CDR2 is SQIVND in the germline V gene (reference sequence). The CDR3 DNA follows: TGTGCCAGTAGTCCCCTGTCGGTAAACACTGAAGCTTTCTTT. Translation: CASSPLSVNTEAFF.

Here the CDR3 DNA reads TGCGCCAGCAGCTGGGGGACTAGCGGTAGCACAGATACGCAGTATTTT. It encodes CASSWGTSGSTDTQYF. The chain is built from TRBV5-1 and TRBJ2-3, with 11 nucleotides matching TRBD2. In germline, CDR1 is SGHRS, CDR2 YFSETQ. The CDR3 runs 16 residues. V was clipped by 3 bases and J by 0 bases; unmatched bases: 3.

This clone was seen a single time. This chain joins TRBV11-2 and TRBJ2-7, with D possibly matching TRBD2 (5 bases). V was cut by 3 bases and J by 3 bases, with 9 bases left in between. This CDR3 has 13 amino acids. CDR1 and CDR2 from the germline V gene are SGHAT and FQNNGV. For the CDR3, the DNA is TGTGCCAGCAGCTTGGAGGCTGGCTACGAGCAGTACTTC. This translates into CASSLEAGYEQYF.

This clone has more than one count but fewer than ten. The CDR3 DNA is TGTGCCAGCAGGCGACAGCGAAATGAAAAACTGTTTTTT. Residues: CASRRQRNEKLFF. This chain joins TRBV28 and TRBJ1-4; D perhaps matches TRBD1 (5 bases). V was shortened by 6 bases and J by 5 bases, with 10 bases between the two germline ends. The germline V gene encodes CDR1 MDHEN and CDR2 SYDVKM. This CDR3 has 13 residues.

The CDR3 DNA is TGTGCCAGCAGCTTGCTTACTAGCAATGAGCAGTTCTTC. As protein: CASSLLTSNEQFF. The chain combines TRBV5-6 with TRBJ2-1; D is perhaps TRBD2 (5 bases). The CDR3 totals 13 residues. Trimming cost V 1 base and J 6 bases, with 8 bases left between them. From germline, CDR1 is SGHDT and CDR2 YYEEEE.

The V gene is TRBV2, the J gene TRBJ2-1, with 12 bases that match TRBD2. Germline loops: CDR1 SNHLY, CDR2 FYNNEI. Trimming took 2 bases from V and 5 from J; bases not matched to a gene: 7. CDR3 length: 17 amino acids. This CDR3 reads CASSETRGLAGHNEQFF. The DNA of the CDR3 is TGTGCCAGCAGTGAAACTAGGGGACTAGCGGGTCACAATGAGCAGTTCTTC.

This sequence joins TRBV5-1 and TRBJ1-4; 8 bases fit TRBD1. CDR3 length equals 12 residues. With 2 bases clipped from V and 11 bases from J, the junction kept 2 bases outside the gene matches. The germline CDR1 and CDR2 sequences are SGHRS and YFSETQ. This CDR3 reads CASSLQGDKLFF. CDR3 DNA: TGCGCCAGCAGCTTACAGGGGGACAAACTGTTTTTT. The variable domain in full, completed from reference TRBV5-1 and TRBJ1-4, reads KAGVTQTPRYLIKTRGQQVTLSCSPISGHRSVSWYQQTPGQGLQFLFEYFSETQRNKGNFPGRFSGRQFSNSRSEMNVSTLELGDSALYLCASSLQGDKLFFGSGTQLSVL.

The chain uses TRBV18 and TRBJ1-5; TRBD1 is a possible D gene (5 bases). This CDR3 comprises 14 residues. Germline V gene data show CDR1 as KGHSH and CDR2 as LQKENI. Trimming cost V 3 bases and J 6 bases, with 12 bases left between them. The CDR3 sequence is CASSPPGYGQPQHF. The CDR3 DNA sequence: TGTGCCAGCTCACCCCCAGGGTATGGTCAGCCCCAGCATTTT.

This clone came up a few times. This chain joins TRBV30 and TRBJ1-4; D uncertain. The CDR3 totals 13 residues. Trimming cost V 3 bases and J 5 bases, with 10 bases left between them. The germline gives CDR1 GTSNPN, CDR2 SVGIG (reference sequence). CDR3 sequence: CAWRGPPNEKLFF. The DNA of the CDR3 is TGTGCCTGGAGGGGCCCGCCAAATGAAAAACTGTTTTTT.

This chain links TRBV6-1 with TRBJ1-1; D call uncertain. V was pared by 7 bases and J by 1 base, with 16 bases between. The CDR3 runs 15 residues. Looked up from germline, CDR1 is MNHNS and CDR2 is SASEGT. This chain's CDR3 is CASKLGRTANTEAFF. The CDR3 nucleotides read TGTGCCAGCAAATTGGGCCGGACTGCGAACACTGAAGCTTTCTTT.

This clone was observed a single time. The chain combines TRBV5-1 with TRBJ1-2; 7 bases are shared with TRBD1. V lost 0 bases and J lost 1; bases outside the gene matches: 9. The germline V gene has CDR1 SGHRS and CDR2 YFSETQ. The CDR3 extends over 17 amino acids. The DNA for the CDR3 is TGCGCCAGCAGCTTGGGGCAGGGGGTTGAAGTTAACTATGGCTACACCTTC. Its protein product is CASSLGQGVEVNYGYTF.

The V and J genes are TRBV5-1 and TRBJ2-7; TRBD2 might be the D (5 bases). V dropped 0 bases and J dropped 6 bases, with 16 bases sitting between them. The germline CDR1 and CDR2 sequences are SGHRS and YFSETQ. This CDR3 region has 15 residues. The CDR3 DNA reads TGCGCCAGCAGCTTGGGCCAAGGCGGGTCGGGCGAGCAGTACTTC. Amino acids: CASSLGQGGSGEQYF.

The chain carries TRBV7-9 and TRBJ1-1; D is unclear. V lost 6 bases and J lost 1, with 12 bases in between. The germline V gene has CDR1 SEHNR and CDR2 FQNEAQ (reference sequence). This CDR3 is built from 14 residues. The CDR3 sequence is CASSMPEANTEAFF. CDR3 nucleotide sequence: TGTGCCAGCAGTATGCCCGAGGCGAACACTGAAGCTTTCTTT.

The rearrangement uses TRBV18 and TRBJ2-7; TRBD2 matches 8 bases. Germline CDR1 reads KGHSH; CDR2 reads LQKENI. The CDR3 is 15 residues long. The J segment lost 0 bases and the V segment lost 3 bases, leaving 4 bases of the junction unmatched. CDR3 DNA: TGTGCCAGCTCACCTGGCAGCGGGAGCTCCTACGAGCAGTACTTC. Translated, it gives CASSPGSGSSYEQYF.

The rearrangement uses TRBV11-3 and TRBJ1-1, with 7 bases identical to TRBD1. J gave up 6 bases and V 1 base, and 20 bases lay outside the gene matches. CDR1 and CDR2 from the germline V gene are SGHNT and YENEEA. The CDR3 totals 19 residues. The chain's CDR3 is CASSLARFVVTGPGAEAFF. The CDR3 coding sequence is TGTGCCAGCAGCTTAGCTCGTTTTGTGGTGACAGGGCCGGGCGCTGAAGCTTTCTTT.

This sequence joins TRBV15 and TRBJ1-2, with a tentative D call TRBD1 (5 bases). Germline V gene data show CDR1 as LNHNV and CDR2 as YYDKDF (reference sequence). Trimming cost V 1 base and J 7 bases, with 7 bases left between them. CDR3 size: 12 residues. The DNA of the CDR3 is TGTGCCACCAGCAGAGGGGGCATTGGCTACACCTTC. It codes for CATSRGGIGYTF.

The chain employs TRBV7-2 and TRBJ2-7; possibly TRBD2 for D (6 bases). This CDR3 contains 16 residues. The germline V gene encodes CDR1 SGHTA and CDR2 FQGNSA. V was clipped by 3 bases and J by 3 bases, with 18 bases between them. CDR3 bases: TGTGCCAGCAGCTTCCCCCCGCTAGCGATTAACTACGAGCAGTACTTC. It encodes CASSFPPLAINYEQYF.

This clone was recorded a few times. The V and J genes are TRBV5-6 and TRBJ2-3, with 11 bases lining up with TRBD1. With 3 bases clipped from V and 2 bases from J, the junction kept 5 bases outside the gene matches. Looked up from germline, CDR1 is SGHDT and CDR2 is YYEEEE. The CDR3 has 16 amino acids. The CDR3: CASSSRDRGNTDTQYF. CDR3 in DNA: TGTGCCAGCAGCTCGCGGGACAGGGGGAACACAGATACGCAGTATTTT.

The V gene is TRBV10-2, the J gene TRBJ2-1; no clear D. There are 11 residues in the CDR3. Trimming took off 3 bases at V and 12 bases at J, with 9 bases between the two ends. The germline V gene encodes CDR1 WSHSY and CDR2 SAAADI. The CDR3 sequence: CASSDRSGQFF. The CDR3 DNA reads TGCGCCAGCAGTGATCGGTCGGGGCAGTTCTTC.

Worth noting for this clone: The identical CDR3 is also encoded by other nucleotide sequences in the sample. V is TRBV30 and J is TRBJ2-1, with D unresolved. The CDR3 length is 11 residues. V lost 2 bases and J lost 8, with 7 bases in between. Germline values: CDR1 GTSNPN, CDR2 SVGIG (reference sequence). Here the CDR3 DNA reads TGTGCCTGGAGTCTCGGGTATGAGCAGTTCTTC. Residues: CAWSLGYEQFF.

V is TRBV6-6 and J is TRBJ1-2, with TRBD1 identical over 12 bases. This CDR3 is built from 13 residues. V gave up 6 bases and J gave up 5 bases; unmatched junction bases: 1. Germline lookup yields CDR1 MNHNY and CDR2 SVGAGI (reference sequence). CDR3: CASRGQGAYGYTF. CDR3 in DNA: TGTGCCAGCAGGGGACAGGGGGCGTATGGCTACACCTTC.

The chain combines TRBV19 with TRBJ2-4; weak D call: TRBD2 (5 bases). The CDR3 runs 14 residues. V gave up 7 bases and J gave up 6 bases, with 16 bases separating them. Germline CDR1 LNHDA, CDR2 SQIVND (reference sequence). The CDR3, as DNA: TGTGCCAGTAACCCAGGCCGAAGCGGAAACATTCAGTACTTC. Encoded protein: CASNPGRSGNIQYF. The complete variable domain, with remaining parts taken from reference TRBV19 and TRBJ2-4, reads DGGITQSPKYLFRKEGQNVTLSCEQNLNHDAMYWYRQDPGQGLRLIYYSQIVNDFQKGDIAEGYSVSREKKESFPLTVTSAQKNPTAFYLCASNPGRSGNIQYFGAGTRLSVL.

Concerning this clone: Relative to the germline gene, one junction end is altered; a read error may explain this. The chain links TRBV30 to TRBJ1-2, with D maybe TRBD1 (5 bases). This CDR3 region has 11 residues. Germline values: CDR1 GTSNPN, CDR2 SVGIG (reference sequence). The CDR3 spells CAWSVGPRATF. Written as DNA, the CDR3 is TGTGCCTGGAGTGTAGGTCCCAGGGCAACGTTC.

J is TRBJ2-3 and V is TRBV9; 15 positions match TRBD2. Germline V gene lookup returns CDR1 SGDLS and CDR2 YYNGEE. CDR3 length: 17 amino acids. J gave up 3 bases and V 3 bases, and 5 bases lay outside the gene matches. The CDR3 nucleotides read TGTGCCAGCAGCGACACCGGACTAGCGGGGGGGACAGATACGCAGTATTTT. It translates to CASSDTGLAGGTDTQYF.